One sample yielded the 27 T cell receptor beta chains listed below, sequenced in a study of T cells in Graves' hyperthyroidism and ophthalmopathy. RNA transcripts provided the source from which TCR beta CDR3 regions were amplified. The HTBI primer set drove a first-round RT-PCR of the TCR CDR3. TCRdb fed the multiplex PCR reads into MiXCR, producing one record per CDR3 protein. The sample has 350,000 to 500,000 distinct CDR3 sequences, around 15% seen once. Sequencing was carried out using blood. The receptors stem from a woman between 18 and 30 years old with Graves' hyperthyroidism.

This clonotype was observed many times. This rearrangement joins TRBV5-1 to TRBJ2-3, with 8 bases aligning to TRBD1. The CDR3 length is 16 residues. Germline V gene sequence: CDR1 SGHRS, CDR2 YFSETQ. V dropped 4 bases and J dropped 1; count of bases not matched to a gene: 8. The CDR3 DNA follows: TGCGCCAGCAGCCCAGGACAGGGATCAGGCACAGATACGCAGTATTTT. It translates to CASSPGQGSGTDTQYF.

There are a few counts of this clonotype. Sequence at one end of the junction differs from germline and may be a read error. CDR3 amino acids: CTTSRGAQGARGYTF. CDR3 DNA: TGTACCACCAGCAGAGGGGCGCAGGGGGCTAGAGGCTACACCTTC. V is TRBV15 and J is TRBJ1-2; 8 positions match TRBD1. CDR3 length equals 15 residues. CDR1 is LNHNV, CDR2 YYDKDF, per germline (reference sequence).

The sample holds many counts of this clonotype. The chain joins TRBV2 to TRBJ1-1, with 10 bases lining up with TRBD1. This CDR3 comprises 15 residues. V was pared by 0 bases and J by 9 bases, with 7 bases of the junction left unmatched. Per germline, CDR1 SNHLY and CDR2 FYNNEI. The CDR3 here is CASSEAGTGDSKAFF. The CDR3 region has the DNA TGTGCCAGCAGTGAAGCCGGGACAGGGGATTCTAAAGCTTTCTTT. Filled out from reference TRBV2 and TRBJ1-1, the complete variable domain reads EPEVTQTPSHQVTQMGQEVILRCVPISNHLYFYWYRQILGQKVEFLVSFYNNEISEKSEIFDDQFSVERPDGSNFTLKIRSTKLEDSAMYFCASSEAGTGDSKAFFGQGTRLTVV.

This clonotype was recorded at least ten times. CDR3: CASSQDWGVSTEAFF. The CDR3 DNA follows: TGCGCCAGCAGCCAGGATTGGGGGGTTTCCACTGAAGCTTTCTTT. The chain joins TRBV5-1 to TRBJ1-1; D is possibly TRBD1 (5 bases). Per germline, CDR1 SGHRS and CDR2 YFSETQ. The CDR3 is 15 amino acids. V was shortened by 4 bases and J by 4 bases, with 17 bases between the two germline ends.

V gene TRBV7-3 combines with J gene TRBJ2-6; TRBD1 matches 8 bases. The germline V gene encodes CDR1 SGHTA and CDR2 FQGTGA. The CDR3 runs 20 residues. Trimming took 4 bases from V and 1 from J; bases not matched to a gene: 15. The CDR3 nucleotides are TGTGCCAGCAGCTCCCCCCGGACAGGGCTCATTGAGTCTGGGGCCAACGTCCTGACTTTC. Amino acid sequence: CASSSPRTGLIESGANVLTF. The whole variable domain, filled in from reference TRBV7-3 and TRBJ2-6, reads GAGVSQTPSNKVTEKGKYVELRCDPISGHTALYWYRQSLGQGPEFLIYFQGTGAADDSGLPNDRFFAVRPEGSVSTLKIQRTERGDSAVYLCASSSPRTGLIESGANVLTFGAGSRLTVL.

This clonotype was detected a few times. The rearrangement joins TRBV6-1 to TRBJ2-1; TRBD2 agrees at 7 bases. The CDR3 loop spans 15 amino acids. Trimming at V came to 4 bases and at J to 7 bases, leaving 10 bases not matched to a gene. CDR1 and CDR2 (germline): MNHNS, SASEGT. The CDR3 coding sequence is TGTGCCAGCAGTGTCGTTGGGACTATCGGGAATGAGCAGTTCTTC. Protein: CASSVVGTIGNEQFF.

This clonotype was found many times. The CDR3 DNA reads as TGTGCCAGCAGCTTAGGCAAGCTAGCGGGAGTGAAAGATACGCAGTATTTT. This encodes CASSLGKLAGVKDTQYF. The chain recombines TRBV7-9 with TRBJ2-3; 10 positions agree with TRBD2. V was clipped by 1 base and J by 5 bases; unmatched bases: 9. The CDR3 spans 17 residues. Germline V gives CDR1 SEHNR, CDR2 FQNEAQ (reference sequence).

This clonotype was seen many times. The chain recombines TRBV6-2 or TRBV6-3 with TRBJ2-4; D unclear. Trimming took off 0 bases at V and 1 base at J, with 7 bases between the two ends. Looked up from germline, CDR1 is MNHEY and CDR2 is SVGEGT. This CDR3 has 15 residues. In DNA form, the CDR3 reads TGTGCCAGCAGTTACTCAGGATTGGCCAAAAACATTCAGTACTTC. Its translation is CASSYSGLAKNIQYF.

The chain combines TRBV5-1 with TRBJ1-4; TRBD1 might be the D (6 bases). Deletions cut 4 bases from V and 8 bases from J, with 18 bases between. CDR1 is SGHRS and CDR2 is YFSETQ in the germline V gene. The CDR3 extends over 15 amino acids. The DNA for the CDR3 is TGCGCCAGCAGCGTACAGGGTCTGGGGCCGGAAAAACTGTTTTTT. Its translation: CASSVQGLGPEKLFF.

The table lists this clonotype with many counts. The chain employs TRBV29-1 and TRBJ1-2; D is unresolved. Germline CDR1 is SQVTM and CDR2 is ANQGSEA. The V gene lost 0 bases and the J gene lost 1 base, with 3 bases spanning the gap. The CDR3 length is 12 residues. CDR3 DNA: TGCAGCGTTGAAGACAATAACTATGGCTACACCTTC. Residues: CSVEDNNYGYTF.

This clonotype has a count of ten or more. The V gene is TRBV30, the J gene TRBJ1-3; D is uncertain. This CDR3 has 14 residues. Germline V gene sequence: CDR1 GTSNPN, CDR2 SVGIG (reference sequence). V was pared by 3 bases and J by 0 bases, with 9 bases between. In DNA, the CDR3 is TGTGCCTGGAGGGACCGGATCTCTGGAAACACCATATATTTT. Its translation is CAWRDRISGNTIYF.

The sample holds many counts of this clonotype. This chain joins TRBV7-2 and TRBJ1-5; D is undetermined. The CDR3 has 17 residues. The germline CDR1 and CDR2 sequences are SGHTA and FQGNSA. Trimming took 3 bases from V and 4 from J, leaving 19 bases between them. CDR3 nucleotides: TGTGCCAGCAGCTTGGGAAGCGGCAGTCCCAGAAATCAGCCCCAGCATTTT. This sequence encodes CASSLGSGSPRNQPQHF.

This rearrangement joins TRBV12-3 or TRBV12-4 to TRBJ2-2, with TRBD2 matching over 11 bases. The CDR3 contains 15 residues. V lost 5 bases, J lost 6 bases, and 5 bases stayed unmatched. The CDR3 here is CASSPLAGEAGELFF. Here the CDR3 DNA reads TGTGCCAGCAGTCCACTAGCGGGAGAGGCCGGGGAGCTGTTTTTT.

This clonotype was recorded a few times. The chain employs TRBV25-1 and TRBJ1-6, with unresolved D. CDR1 and CDR2 (germline): MGHDK, SYGVNS. The germline V and J ends were trimmed by 5 bases and 8 bases, with 10 bases remaining between them. This CDR3 contains 13 residues. The CDR3 region is CASSTRLDSPLHF. CDR3 sequence (DNA): TGTGCCAGCAGTACTCGGTTGGATTCACCCCTCCACTTT.

This clonotype has only a few counts. This chain uses TRBV18 with TRBJ1-5; TRBD1 might be the D (6 bases). The germline V and J ends were trimmed by 0 bases and 6 bases, with 12 bases remaining between them. The germline gives CDR1 KGHSH, CDR2 LQKENI. This CDR3 comprises 15 residues. The CDR3 bases are TGTGCCAGCTCACCACCCGGGGGCACAGGTCAGCCCCAGCATTTT. Translated, it gives CASSPPGGTGQPQHF.

This clonotype was recorded at least ten times. V usage is TRBV20-1 and J usage is TRBJ2-7; 7 bases match TRBD2. CDR3 size: 12 residues. Losses at the gene ends were 3 bases for V and 2 bases for J; bases not matched to a gene: 1. The germline V gene has CDR1 DFQATT and CDR2 SNEGSKA (reference sequence). The CDR3 sequence is CSARGLTYEQYF. The CDR3 DNA is TGCAGTGCTAGGGGACTAACCTACGAGCAGTACTTC.

The chain links TRBV27 to TRBJ2-7, with a possible D match to TRBD2 (5 bases). V was clipped by 1 base and J by 3 bases, with 13 bases between them. This CDR3 has 15 residues. CDR1 MNHEY and CDR2 SMNVEV come from the germline V gene (reference sequence). Written as DNA, the CDR3 is TGTGCCAGCAGTTTATTCATGGACGGAGGCTACGAGCAGTACTTC. Its translation is CASSLFMDGGYEQYF.

This clonotype is labeled as medium-sized. The CDR3 DNA is TGTGCCAGCAGGCAGGACAGACTGAACACTGAAGCTTTCTTT. Its translation is CASRQDRLNTEAFF. The rearrangement joins TRBV12-3 or TRBV12-4 to TRBJ1-1, with D perhaps TRBD1 (6 bases). The CDR3 has 14 amino acids. V was pared by 6 bases and J by 0 bases, with 11 bases between.

With respect to this clonotype: Mismatch with germline at one junction end may stem from a read error. The gene calls are TRBV28 and TRBJ2-1; a weak D match, TRBD2 (5 bases). The CDR3 totals 16 residues. Germline assignment: CDR1 MDHEN and CDR2 SYDVKM. Here the CDR3 reads CACSYSGNPSYNEQFF. CDR3 coding DNA: TGTGCCTGCAGTTACAGCGGCAACCCCTCCTACAATGAGCAGTTCTTC. Filled out from reference TRBV28 and TRBJ2-1, the complete variable domain reads DVKVTQSSRYLVKRTGEKVFLECVQDMDHENMFWYRQDPGLGLRLIYFSYDVKMKEKGDIPEGYSVSREKKERFSLILESASTNQTSMYLCACSYSGNPSYNEQFFGPGTRLTVL.

This clonotype was counted a few times. The gene calls are TRBV29-1 and TRBJ2-2, with D possibly being TRBD2 (7 bases). The germline V gene encodes CDR1 SQVTM and CDR2 ANQGSEA. V lost 3 bases and J 11 bases, leaving 22 bases between the germline ends. This CDR3 is built from 15 residues. The CDR3 coding sequence is TGCAGCGTTGAGACGCCCCGGCTGGGGGGGCGCGAGCTGTTTTTT. Translation: CSVETPRLGGRELFF.

This clonotype has at least ten counts. This rearrangement joins TRBV7-9 to TRBJ1-1; D gene uncertain. CDR1 and CDR2 from the germline V gene are SEHNR and FQNEAQ (reference sequence). This CDR3 has 15 residues. Trimming took off 5 bases at V and 4 bases at J, with 17 bases between the two ends. CDR3 DNA sequence: TGTGCCAGCAGCCTAGGACTCTTTAGAGGCACTGAAGCTTTCTTT. Its translation: CASSLGLFRGTEAFF.

About this clonotype: A much larger clone sits a single nucleotide away, making a read error possible. This chain joins TRBV5-6 and TRBJ2-7; a possible D gene is TRBD1 (6 bases). The germline V gene has CDR1 SGHDT and CDR2 YYEEEE. This CDR3 region has 14 residues. V was clipped by 3 bases and J by 3 bases, with 13 bases between them. In DNA, the CDR3 is TGTGCCAGCAGCTCTCGGGGACATATCTACGAGCAGTACTTC. It codes for CASSSRGHIYEQYF.

This clonotype was picked up many times. V and J are TRBV7-3 and TRBJ2-7; 11 bases map to TRBD2. V lost 5 bases, J lost 1 base, and 10 bases stayed unmatched. Germline values: CDR1 SGHTA, CDR2 FQGTGA. The CDR3 consists of 17 residues. CDR3 protein: CASSPLGGTSGSYEQYF. As DNA, the CDR3 is TGTGCCAGCAGCCCTCTGGGGGGGACTAGCGGTTCCTACGAGCAGTACTTC.

This clonotype was detected a few times. This sequence joins TRBV9 and TRBJ2-7, with TRBD1 matching over 8 bases. The length of the CDR3 is 14 residues. The germline CDR1 and CDR2 sequences are SGDLS and YYNGEE. V trimming: 6 bases; J trimming: 3 bases; junction bases outside the gene matches: 8. The CDR3 here is CASNPTGGDYEQYF. CDR3 bases: TGTGCCAGCAACCCTACAGGGGGAGACTACGAGCAGTACTTC.

This clonotype has at least ten counts. V and J are TRBV2 and TRBJ1-5; no clear D gene. The CDR3 length is 13 residues. CDR1 and CDR2 (germline): SNHLY, FYNNEI. Trimming cost V 0 bases and J 7 bases, with 7 bases left between them. Here the CDR3 DNA reads TGTGCCAGCAGTGAAGCCCGTGGGCAGCCCCAGCATTTT. Its translation: CASSEARGQPQHF.

The chain joins TRBV12-3 or TRBV12-4 to TRBJ1-6, with D hard to call. Trimming left V 5 bases short and J 11 bases short, with 7 bases between. This CDR3 is 11 amino acids long. The CDR3 bases are TGTGCCAGCAGTCAAGGGACACCCCTCCACTTT. This translates into CASSQGTPLHF.

This clonotype came up a few times. The chain carries TRBV6-1 and TRBJ2-3, with TRBD2 identical over 8 bases. Per germline, CDR1 MNHNS and CDR2 SASEGT. V was pared by 4 bases and J by 1 base, with 10 bases of the junction left unmatched. The CDR3 loop spans 17 amino acids. CDR3 coding DNA: TGTGCCAGCAGTGGTACTGGCGGGAGGCTTGGCACAGATACGCAGTATTTT. Translated: CASSGTGGRLGTDTQYF.